This T cell receptor beta chain was sequenced for a study of T cells in Graves' hyperthyroidism and ophthalmopathy (dated 2019 in TCRdb). About the study as a whole: Peripheral blood samples were taken at the time of initial diagnosis, prior to any treatment. Thyroid tissue and blood T-cell repertoires from six Graves' hyperthyroidism patients were also compared in the study. After blood sampling, hyperthyroidism patients were treated with methimazole at a starting dose of 30 mg daily, and ophthalmopathy patients were treated with high-dose intravenous methylprednisolone. According to the paper, TCR Vbeta CDR3 sequencing was carried out on 135 peripheral blood samples, which came from 40 to 45 ophthalmopathy, around 74 hyperthyroidism and 17 progressor patients. A discovery cohort of approximately 100 patients, 43 with Graves' ophthalmopathy and 57 with stable Graves' hyperthyroidism, was used to find distinguishing TCR V-J signatures. An independent validation cohort of 18 to 20 hyperthyroidism patients and about 15 patients who later progressed to ophthalmopathy tested prospective prediction of ophthalmopathy. For training and testing, the approximately 92 patients in the discovery cohort were randomly divided in a 7:3 ratio.

Measured from the cysteine to the phenylalanine, the CDR3 is 12 residues long. The retained sequence is limited to the CDR3, 36 bases, with the frame set at the first base. The germline V gene (reference sequence) provides CDR1 SGHAT and CDR2 FQDESV. Deletion took 5 bases off V and 11 bases off J, with a span of 15 bases between the germline ends. Comment on this clonotype: Its antigen is still unknown. Base qualities are not recorded, but no much larger clone differs from it by a single base.

Hyperthyroidism patients were newly diagnosed, had a disease duration of under 2 months, and were aged 18 to 65 years. The study excluded patients with uncontrolled infections, other autoimmune diseases, pregnancy or lactation. Diagnoses relied on clinical symptoms, serum thyroxine and TRAb, thyroid ultrasound and orbital computed tomography. Blood from progressor patients was drawn when they were first diagnosed with hyperthyroidism, before any ophthalmopathy symptoms appeared. PBMCs were separated from under 12 ml of fresh peripheral blood using Ficoll-Paque density gradient centrifugation. Patients classed as progressors first received a Graves' hyperthyroidism diagnosis and then went on to develop ophthalmopathy during follow-up. Trizol reagent was used to extract total RNA, and RNA quality was then checked on an Agilent 2100 Bioanalyzer. Amplification of TCR beta CDR3 regions was carried out from RNA transcripts. For the first round of RT-PCR on the TCR CDR3, the HTBI primer set was used together with the Qiagen OneStep RT-PCR kit. A second multiplex PCR round built the libraries, followed by size selection and purification. Paired-end sequencing of the libraries was performed with 100 bp reads on an Illumina HiSeq2000. The source study handled its data this way. SOAPnuke was used to process the raw data, removing reads that contained adapters or uncalled bases, had a mean Phred below 15, or lacked an exact match to the constant primer or identifier. High-quality paired reads were merged using COPE v1.2.5, and each unique nucleotide sequence was defined as a clonotype. Clonotypes were aligned to IMGT TRBV, TRBD and TRBJ reference segments using MiTCR v1.1. The analysis was restricted to V-J combinations with a frequency above 0.0001, which together covered approximately 99% of the repertoires. The TCS score was defined as F50 (clonal expansion) divided by E x V (chaos), with BLOSUM62-based TCRdist calculated between CDR3 peptides within each V-J. Welch's t-statistics and random forest reduced around 520 V-J features to around 14, which were used in a naive Bayes classifier (R e1071). The raw public data were reprocessed by TCRdb itself: fastp quality trimming at Q25, MiXCR clonotype calling, in-frame beta chains only. Rows merge per CDR3 protein into single entries with the most common DNA and genes. TCRdb's processing, not the authors' own work, is the source of the V and J calls. In this sample the table shows some 600,000 distinct CDR3 sequences, about 15% of which occur a single time. The ten most abundant clones make up almost 6% of the sample.

Findings and caveats that apply to the study as a whole: During validation, the model predicted progression to ophthalmopathy a median of about 5.9 months ahead of onset, with almost 71% sensitivity and roughly 75% specificity. Sample size was not statistically predetermined, and blinding of investigators to group allocation was not performed. Most expanded thyroid clonotypes (frequency above 0.001) were also found in blood, which suggests that blood repertoires may mirror thyroid immune responses. A model built on a 13 V-J signature distinguished ophthalmopathy from stable hyperthyroidism, reaching roughly 88% sensitivity and about 81% specificity in cross-validation and 80%/75% in testing.

The sequencing sample was made of blood. This chain is built from TRBV11-1 and TRBJ1-2; the D gene remains uncertain. The sequence was obtained from a woman aged 25 to 39 with Graves' hyperthyroidism that later progressed to Graves' ophthalmopathy. The CDR3 region has the sequence CASSIGEFGYTF. The DNA sequence is TGTGCCAGCAGCATCGGGGAGTTCGGATACACCTTC.